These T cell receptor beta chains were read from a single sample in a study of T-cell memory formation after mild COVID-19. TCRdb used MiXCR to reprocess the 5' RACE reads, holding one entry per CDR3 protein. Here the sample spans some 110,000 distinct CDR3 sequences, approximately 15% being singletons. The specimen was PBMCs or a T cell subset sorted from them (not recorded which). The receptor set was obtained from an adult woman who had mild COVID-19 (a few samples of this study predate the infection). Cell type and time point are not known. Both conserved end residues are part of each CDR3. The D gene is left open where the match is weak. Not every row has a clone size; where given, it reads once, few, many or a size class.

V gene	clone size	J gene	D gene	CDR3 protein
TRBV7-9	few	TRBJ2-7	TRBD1	CATGHGTGPYEQYF
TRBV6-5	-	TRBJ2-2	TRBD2	CASSRGTSGMEELFF
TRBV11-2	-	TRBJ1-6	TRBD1	CASSFTGGSPLHF
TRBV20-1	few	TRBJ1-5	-	CSAPTTGNQPQHF
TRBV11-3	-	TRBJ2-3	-	CASGAPTDTQYF
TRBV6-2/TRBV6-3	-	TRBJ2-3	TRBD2	CASSQLLAGGPSSTQYF
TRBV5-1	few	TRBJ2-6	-	CASSVDGNSGANVLTF
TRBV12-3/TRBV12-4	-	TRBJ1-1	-	CASRRGGSNTEAFF
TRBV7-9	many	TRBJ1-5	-	CASSLGRDSNQPQHF
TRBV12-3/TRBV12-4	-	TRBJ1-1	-	CASSFGGALYTEAFF
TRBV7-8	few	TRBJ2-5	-	CASSLQGGWSQETQYF
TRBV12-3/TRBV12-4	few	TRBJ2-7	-	CASSFPRGGNPYEQYF
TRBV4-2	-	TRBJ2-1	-	CASSQDLNEQFF
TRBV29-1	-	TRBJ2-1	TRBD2	CSVEDGGASGRGEQFF
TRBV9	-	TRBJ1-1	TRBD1	CASSAITGVRTEAFF
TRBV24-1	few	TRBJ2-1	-	CATSDLTLNEQFF
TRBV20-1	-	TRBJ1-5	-	CSASTSGAAALVSNQPQHF
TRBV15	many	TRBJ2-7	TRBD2	CATSRGAGGLYEQYF
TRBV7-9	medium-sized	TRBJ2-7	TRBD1	CASSLVNRGVDEQYF
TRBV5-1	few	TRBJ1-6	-	CASSPRFEGNSPLHF
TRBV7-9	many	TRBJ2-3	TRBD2	CASSFPTSGFDTQYF
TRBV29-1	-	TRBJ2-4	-	CSVDERGDENIQYF
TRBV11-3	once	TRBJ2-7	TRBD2	CASSSTTSGRAWEQYF
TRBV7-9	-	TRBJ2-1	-	CASSAQLSGEGEQFF
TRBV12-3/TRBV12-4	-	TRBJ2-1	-	CASSRGPGVAPEEQFF
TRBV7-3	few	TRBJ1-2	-	CASSLTGGPLYTF
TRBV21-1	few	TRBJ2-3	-	CASSKNRTVSTDTQYF
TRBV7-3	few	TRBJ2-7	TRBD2	CASSPRRLAGAHLNEQYF
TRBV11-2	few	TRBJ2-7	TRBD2	CASSLTTSGATYEQYF
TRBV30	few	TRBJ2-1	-	CAWIGRLNGYNEQFF
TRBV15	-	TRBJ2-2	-	CATSREIGRMNTGELFF
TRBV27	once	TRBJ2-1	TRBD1	CASGVGTAAYNEQFF
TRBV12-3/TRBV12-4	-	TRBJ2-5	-	CASSWGTGRKETQYF
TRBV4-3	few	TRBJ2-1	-	CASSQAYNEQFF
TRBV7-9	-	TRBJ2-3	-	CASSLSPGMSTDTQYF
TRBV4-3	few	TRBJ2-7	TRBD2	CASSQDRASGRYYEQYF
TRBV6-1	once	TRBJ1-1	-	CASAPWGTEAFF
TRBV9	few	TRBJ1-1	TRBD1	CASSRITGGEDTEAFF
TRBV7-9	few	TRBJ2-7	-	CASSFRLRDSRAYEQYF
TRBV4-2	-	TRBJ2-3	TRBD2	CASSQEGATSGSYPDTQYF
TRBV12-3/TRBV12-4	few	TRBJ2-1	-	CASNPSGGPPNEQFF
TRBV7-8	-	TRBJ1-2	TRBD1	CASSLPGQDFYGYTF
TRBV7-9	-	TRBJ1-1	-	CASSLLDQAFF
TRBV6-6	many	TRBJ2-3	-	CASSSGVQGIVDTQYF
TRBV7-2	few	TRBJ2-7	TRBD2	CASSLSGTSRYEQYF
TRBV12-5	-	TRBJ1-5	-	CASGLFGGNQPQHF
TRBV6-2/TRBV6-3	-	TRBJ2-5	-	CASSPIPDGTKETQYF
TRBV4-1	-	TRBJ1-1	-	CASSQEGHWTEAFF
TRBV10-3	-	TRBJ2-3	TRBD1	CAISEGDRGVPDTQYF
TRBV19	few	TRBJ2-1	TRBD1	CASSIWGQGYNEQFF
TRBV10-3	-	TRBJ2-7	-	CALGPGNEQYF
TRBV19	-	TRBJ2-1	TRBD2	CASKEGSGREQFF
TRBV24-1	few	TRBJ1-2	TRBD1	CATSDPTGGHGYTF
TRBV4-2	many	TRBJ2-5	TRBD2	CASSQDSAGGPETQYF
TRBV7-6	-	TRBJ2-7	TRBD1	CASSNRQGQSYEQYF